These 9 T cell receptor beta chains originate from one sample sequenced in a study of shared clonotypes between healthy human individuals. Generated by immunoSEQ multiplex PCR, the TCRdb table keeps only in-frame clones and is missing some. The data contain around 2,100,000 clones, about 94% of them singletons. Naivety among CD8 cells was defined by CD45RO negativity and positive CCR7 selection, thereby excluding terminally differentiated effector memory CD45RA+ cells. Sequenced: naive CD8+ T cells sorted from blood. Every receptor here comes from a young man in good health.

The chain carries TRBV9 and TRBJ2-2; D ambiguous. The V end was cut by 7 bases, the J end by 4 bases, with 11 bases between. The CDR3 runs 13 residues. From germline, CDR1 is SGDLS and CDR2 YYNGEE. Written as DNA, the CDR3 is TGTGCCAGCTCTGGGTCCTCCACCGGGGAGCTGTTTTTT. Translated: CASSGSSTGELFF.

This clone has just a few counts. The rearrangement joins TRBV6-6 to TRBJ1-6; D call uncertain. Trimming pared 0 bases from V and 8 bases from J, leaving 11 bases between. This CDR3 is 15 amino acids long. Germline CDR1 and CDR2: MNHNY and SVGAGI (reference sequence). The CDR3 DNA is TGTGCCAGCAGTTACTCCGATTTTTCTGATTCACCCCTCCACTTT. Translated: CASSYSDFSDSPLHF.

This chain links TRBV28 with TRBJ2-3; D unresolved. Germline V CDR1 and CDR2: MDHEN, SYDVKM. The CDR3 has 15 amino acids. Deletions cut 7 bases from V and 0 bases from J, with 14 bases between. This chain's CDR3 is CASIRYLRSTDTQYF. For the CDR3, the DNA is TGTGCCAGCATTCGTTACCTGAGGAGCACAGATACGCAGTATTTT.

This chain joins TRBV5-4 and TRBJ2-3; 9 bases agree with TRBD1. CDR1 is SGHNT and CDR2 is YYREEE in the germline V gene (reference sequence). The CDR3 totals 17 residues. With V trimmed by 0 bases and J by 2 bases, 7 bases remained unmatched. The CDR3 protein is CASSLARGTGPTDTQYF. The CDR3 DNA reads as TGTGCCAGCAGCTTGGCGCGCGGGACAGGGCCCACAGATACGCAGTATTTT. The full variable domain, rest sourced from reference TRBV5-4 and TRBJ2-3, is ETGVTQSPTHLIKTRGQQVTLRCSSQSGHNTVSWYQQALGQGPQFIFQYYREEENGRGNFPPRFSGLQFPNYSSELNVNALELDDSALYLCASSLARGTGPTDTQYFGPGTRLTVL.

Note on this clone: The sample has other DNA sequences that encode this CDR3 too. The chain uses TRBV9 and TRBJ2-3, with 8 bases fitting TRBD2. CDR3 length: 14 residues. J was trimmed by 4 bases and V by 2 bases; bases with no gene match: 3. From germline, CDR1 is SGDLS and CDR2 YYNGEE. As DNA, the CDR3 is TGTGCCAGCAGCGTCGGACTAGCTCCAGATACGCAGTATTTT. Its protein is CASSVGLAPDTQYF.

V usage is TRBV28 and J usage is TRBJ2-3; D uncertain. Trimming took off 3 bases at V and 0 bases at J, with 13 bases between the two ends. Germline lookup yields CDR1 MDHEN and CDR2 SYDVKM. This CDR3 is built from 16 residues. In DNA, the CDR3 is TGTGCCAGCAGTTTTCTTGTACATACTAGCACAGATACGCAGTATTTT. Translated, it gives CASSFLVHTSTDTQYF.

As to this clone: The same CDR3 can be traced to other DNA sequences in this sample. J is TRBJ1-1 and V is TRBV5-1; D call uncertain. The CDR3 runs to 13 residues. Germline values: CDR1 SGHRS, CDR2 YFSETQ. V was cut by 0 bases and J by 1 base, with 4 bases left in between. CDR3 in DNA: TGCGCCAGCAGCTTGGCTGCGAACACTGAAGCTTTCTTT. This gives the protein CASSLAANTEAFF.

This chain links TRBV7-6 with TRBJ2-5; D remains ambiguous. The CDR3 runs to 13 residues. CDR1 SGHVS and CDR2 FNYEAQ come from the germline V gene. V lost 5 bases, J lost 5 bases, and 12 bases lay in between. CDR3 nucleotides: TGTGCCAGCAGCCGCGGTTCCGTCGAGACCCAGTACTTC. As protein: CASSRGSVETQYF.

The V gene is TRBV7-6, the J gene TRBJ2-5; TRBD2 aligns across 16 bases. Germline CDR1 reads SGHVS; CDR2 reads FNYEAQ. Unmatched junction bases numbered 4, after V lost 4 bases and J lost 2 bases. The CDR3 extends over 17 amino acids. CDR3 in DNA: TGTGCCAGCAGCTGGGGACTAGCGGGGGGGTTACAAGAGACCCAGTACTTC. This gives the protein CASSWGLAGGLQETQYF.